This entry lists 8 T cell receptor beta chains sequenced from one sample in a study of tumor-infiltrating lymphocytes in glioblastoma multiforme. TCRB libraries came from RNA via three nested multiplex PCR rounds. In TCRdb, the multiplex PCR reads were re-called with MiXCR into one record per CDR3 protein. The data contain tens of thousands of distinct CDR3 sequences, under 70% of them singletons. The sequenced material came from brain tumor tissue. The receptors stem from a male donor with glioblastoma.

Note on this clonotype: A much larger clonotype is one base distant, so this may be a read error. The chain has TRBV28 and TRBJ1-3; D might be TRBD1 (6 bases). Germline V lookup: CDR1 MDHEN, CDR2 SYDVKM. CDR3 length: 13 residues. V lost 7 bases to trimming and J lost 6 bases, with 13 bases between them. The CDR3 spells CASNKRGENTIYF. The CDR3 DNA sequence: TGTGCCAGCAACAAAAGGGGGGAAAACACCATATATTTT.

The rearrangement uses TRBV6-2 or TRBV6-3 and TRBJ2-3; no reliable D call. This CDR3 comprises 15 residues. V shed 3 bases and J shed 4 bases, with 14 bases lying between them. Germline V gene lookup returns CDR1 MNHEY and CDR2 SVGEGT. The CDR3 sequence: CASSYDMTRADTQYF. The DNA of the CDR3 is TGTGCCAGCAGTTATGACATGACAAGGGCAGATACGCAGTATTTT.

Comments on this clonotype: A much larger clone differs from this one at a single base, so this may be a read error. This chain uses TRBV5-1 with TRBJ2-7; no definite D call. From germline, CDR1 is SGHRS and CDR2 YFSETQ. This CDR3 is 14 amino acids long. The CDR3 sequence: CARSLGTRAYEQYF. CDR3 coding DNA: TGCGCCAGAAGCTTGGGTACACGGGCCTACGAGCAGTACTTC. Full variable domain (remainder filled in from reference TRBV5-1 and TRBJ2-7): KAGVTQTPRYLIKTRGQQVTLSCSPISGHRSVSWYQQTPGQGLQFLFEYFSETQRNKGNFPGRFSGRQFSNSRSEMNVSTLELGDSALYLCARSLGTRAYEQYFGPGTRLTVT.

The V call is TRBV11-2, the J call TRBJ2-2; tentatively, D is TRBD1 (5 bases). The CDR3 has 20 residues. The V gene's germline CDR1 is SGHAT and CDR2 FQNNGV. V gave up 7 bases and J gave up 6 bases, with 33 bases separating them. This CDR3 is CASTPSFGQGLGVNAGELFF. The CDR3, as DNA: TGTGCCAGCACCCCCTCATTCGGCCAAGGGCTAGGGGTAAATGCCGGGGAGCTGTTTTTT.

This clonotype has at least ten counts. This chain joins TRBV29-1 and TRBJ1-2, with TRBD1 matching over 9 bases. Trimming removed 7 bases from V and 4 bases from J; junction bases left unmatched: 10. This CDR3 is 14 amino acids long. The germline CDR1 and CDR2 sequences are SQVTM and ANQGSEA. The CDR3 here is CSASRDREGYGYTF. CDR3 nucleotide sequence: TGCAGCGCCTCCCGGGACAGGGAAGGCTATGGCTACACCTTC. The full variable domain, in which reference TRBV29-1 and TRBJ1-2 provide the parts outside the CDR3, is SAVISQKPSRDICQRGTSLTIQCQVDSQVTMMFWYRQQPGQSLTLIATANQGSEATYESGFVIDKFPISRPNLTFSTLTVSNMSPEDSSIYLCSASRDREGYGYTFGSGTRLTVV.

The chain combines TRBV20-1 with TRBJ2-7, with D possibly being TRBD2 (6 bases). Germline CDR1 reads DFQATT; CDR2 reads SNEGSKA (reference sequence). Trimming pared 8 bases from V and 1 base from J, leaving 24 bases between. This CDR3 has 16 amino acids. The CDR3 region is CSPGPGLWRDSYEQYF. The CDR3, as DNA: TGCAGTCCTGGCCCAGGGTTGTGGCGGGATTCCTACGAGCAGTACTTC.

The V gene is TRBV28, the J gene TRBJ2-2; maybe TRBD2 (5 bases). Trimming pared 5 bases from V and 7 bases from J, leaving 14 bases between. Per germline, CDR1 MDHEN and CDR2 SYDVKM. CDR3 size: 14 residues. CDR3 bases: TGTGCCAGCAGTACCGGGCCTAGCAGCGGGGAGCTGTTTTTT. Its protein is CASSTGPSSGELFF. Complete variable domain (other parts from reference TRBV28 and TRBJ2-2): DVKVTQSSRYLVKRTGEKVFLECVQDMDHENMFWYRQDPGLGLRLIYFSYDVKMKEKGDIPEGYSVSREKKERFSLILESASTNQTSMYLCASSTGPSSGELFFGEGSRLTVL.

On this clonotype itself: Without the conserved terminal phenylalanine or tryptophan, this CDR3 likely stems from a read error. The limits of the CDR3 on the DNA are not certain, so only TCRdb's listed CDR3 is given. This chain joins TRBV20-1 and TRBJ2-7; the DNA was not used to check the table's D call, TRBD2. 14 amino acids form the CDR3, both terminal residues included. In germline, CDR1 is DFQATT, CDR2 SNEGSKA (reference sequence). The CDR3 sequence is CSARPSGRGNERYL.